The present T cell receptor (beta chain) was sequenced within a study of T cell repertoires in cytomegalovirus infection. Study summary: In public TCR beta signatures, there were indications of both CMV infection and matching HLA type.

Findings and caveats of the study: It was HLA-C-restricted CMV-specific TCR beta clonotypes that dominated the response ex vivo. Cumulative public TCR beta family frequency identified CMV carriers with the relevant HLA.

As to this clonotype: Its specificity is unknown.

V shed 4 bases and J shed 2 bases, with 21 bases lying between them. The germline CDR1 and CDR2 sequences are MDHEN and SYDVKM. The CDR3 runs 18 residues. One entry per CDR3 protein results from TCRdb running MiXCR on the reads. In the table there are a few hundred thousand distinct CDR3 sequences, more than 25% of which are singletons. This receptor was obtained from a human donor in good health (CMV status not recorded). Some clones in this sample may be carry-over from other donors' samples. Sequencing used PBMCs. The chain combines TRBV28 with TRBJ1-5; D unclear. CDR3 in amino acids: CASSSLSPVPGGNQPQHF. CDR3 nucleotides: TGTGCCAGCAGTTCCCTCTCGCCCGTCCCCGGAGGCAATCAGCCCCAGCATTTT.